This TCR beta chain was identified in a study of cytomegalovirus exposure and HLA in healthy donors. PCR involved 60 Vbeta and 13 Jbeta primers. The assay was immunoSEQ multiplex PCR, and TCRdb's table has in-frame clones only and misses some. The sample lists 150,000 to 200,000 clones, around 83% occurring once. Study outcomes and limitations: An analysis that came later showed most CMV-associated TCR beta chains appearing HLA-restricted. What a later analysis reportedly showed was that an Asian-associated ancestry cluster had fewer N-insertions than the 666-donor mean.

V lost 3 bases to trimming and J lost 6 bases; unmatched junction nucleotides: 5. Germline assignment: CDR1 SGHRS and CDR2 YFSETQ. This CDR3 region has 15 residues. Concerning this clone: Its antigen is as yet unknown.

This rearrangement joins TRBV5-1 to TRBJ2-1, with 11 bases matching TRBD1. This TCR derives from a man in his fifties in good health and CMV-seropositive. Input material: PBMCs. CDR3 bases: TGCGCCAGCAGCTATCCGGGACAGGGGGGCAATGAGCAGTTCTTC. Translating gives CASSYPGQGGNEQFF. Filled out from reference TRBV5-1 and TRBJ2-1, the complete variable domain reads KAGVTQTPRYLIKTRGQQVTLSCSPISGHRSVSWYQQTPGQGLQFLFEYFSETQRNKGNFPGRFSGRQFSNSRSEMNVSTLELGDSALYLCASSYPGQGGNEQFFGPGTRLTVL.